This T cell receptor beta chain emerged from a study of blood T cells in healthy people across ages. Findings of the study overall: Those diversity estimates obtained from one million T cells were thought to be underestimates.

As to this clonotype: Its antigen is not identified.

V lost 0 bases and J lost 8, with 7 bases in between. This CDR3 is built from 13 residues. Germline values: CDR1 KGHDR, CDR2 SFDVKD. Primed by a sample-barcoded 5' primer and a J-beta primer mix, a second PCR proceeded for about 6 to 12 cycles. TCRdb passed the 5' RACE reads through MiXCR, listing each CDR3 protein once. The sample shows 790,000 or so distinct CDR3 sequences, roughly three fifths of them seen only once. Donors each provided roughly 10 milliliters of peripheral blood. The rearrangement links TRBV24-1 to TRBJ2-1, with D possibly TRBD2 on 6 matching bases. The TCR comes from a man aged 40-50 years in good health. Sequenced material: blood. The CDR3 is CATSDLLADEQFF. CDR3 sequence (DNA): TGTGCCACCAGTGATTTGTTAGCGGATGAGCAGTTCTTC.